This TCR beta chain emerged from a study of blood T cell repertoires in COVID-19. Study overall: Sample material is recorded as cDNA or gDNA derived from T cells, B-cell-depleted T cells, or PBMCs.

Authors' analysis steps: The assay estimated nucleated cells by amplifying reference gene primers. The assay was immunoSEQ multiplex PCR, and TCRdb's table has in-frame clones only and misses some. Clone size and V and J calls were adopted from that table, with D and trimming inferred from the DNA. The repertoire holds more than 110,000 clones, with roughly 86% as singletons. The source material was peripheral blood. The receptor was derived from a man between 45 and 60 years old with active or convalescent COVID-19.

The CDR3 reads CASSLASSRGGELFF. Written as DNA, the CDR3 is TGTGCCAGCAGCTTAGCTTCTAGTCGGGGCGGGGAGCTGTTTTTT. The rearrangement links TRBV11-2 to TRBJ2-2; D is possibly TRBD2 (5 bases). The V and J ends lost 1 base and 7 bases respectively, with 13 bases between them. The CDR3 runs 15 residues. In germline, CDR1 is SGHAT, CDR2 FQNNGV.